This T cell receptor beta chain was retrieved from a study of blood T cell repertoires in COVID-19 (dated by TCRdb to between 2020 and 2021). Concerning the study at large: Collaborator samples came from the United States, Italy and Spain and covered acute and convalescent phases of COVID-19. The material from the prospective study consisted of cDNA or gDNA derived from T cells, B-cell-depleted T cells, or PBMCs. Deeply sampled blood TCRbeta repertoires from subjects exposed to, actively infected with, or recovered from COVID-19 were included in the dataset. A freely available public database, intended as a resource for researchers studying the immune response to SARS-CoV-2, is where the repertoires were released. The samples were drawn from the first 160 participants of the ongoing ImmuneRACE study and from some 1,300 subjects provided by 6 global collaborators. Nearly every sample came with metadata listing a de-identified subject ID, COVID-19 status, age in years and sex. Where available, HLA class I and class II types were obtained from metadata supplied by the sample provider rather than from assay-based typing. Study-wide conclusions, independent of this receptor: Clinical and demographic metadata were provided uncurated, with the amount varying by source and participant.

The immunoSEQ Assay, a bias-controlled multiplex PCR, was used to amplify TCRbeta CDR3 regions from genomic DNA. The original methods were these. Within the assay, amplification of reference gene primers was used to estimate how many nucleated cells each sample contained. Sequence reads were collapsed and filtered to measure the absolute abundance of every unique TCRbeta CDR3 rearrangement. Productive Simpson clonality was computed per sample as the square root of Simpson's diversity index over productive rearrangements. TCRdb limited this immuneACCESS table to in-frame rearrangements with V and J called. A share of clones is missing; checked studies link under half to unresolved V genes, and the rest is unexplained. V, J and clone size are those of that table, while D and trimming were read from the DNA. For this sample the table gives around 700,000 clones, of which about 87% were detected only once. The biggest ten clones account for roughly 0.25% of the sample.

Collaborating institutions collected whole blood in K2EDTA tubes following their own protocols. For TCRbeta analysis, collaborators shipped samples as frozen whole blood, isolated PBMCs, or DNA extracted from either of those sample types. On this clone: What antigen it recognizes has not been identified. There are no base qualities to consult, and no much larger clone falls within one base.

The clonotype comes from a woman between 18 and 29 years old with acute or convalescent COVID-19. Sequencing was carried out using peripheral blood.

The sequenced DNA is TGCGCCAGCAGCCAGCGAGGGGGTTACAACGAGCAGTACTTC. Translated, this gives CASSQRGGYNEQYF. Rearrangement joined TRBV4-3 to TRBJ2-7; the D gene is perhaps TRBD1, on 6 matching bases. Deletion took 3 bases off V and 5 bases off J, with a span of 14 bases between the germline ends. Its CDR3 holds 14 amino acids, cysteine through phenylalanine. Left in the record is the CDR3 DNA by itself, 42 bases read in frame from the first base. CDR1 LGHNA and CDR2 YSLEER were looked up in the germline V gene.